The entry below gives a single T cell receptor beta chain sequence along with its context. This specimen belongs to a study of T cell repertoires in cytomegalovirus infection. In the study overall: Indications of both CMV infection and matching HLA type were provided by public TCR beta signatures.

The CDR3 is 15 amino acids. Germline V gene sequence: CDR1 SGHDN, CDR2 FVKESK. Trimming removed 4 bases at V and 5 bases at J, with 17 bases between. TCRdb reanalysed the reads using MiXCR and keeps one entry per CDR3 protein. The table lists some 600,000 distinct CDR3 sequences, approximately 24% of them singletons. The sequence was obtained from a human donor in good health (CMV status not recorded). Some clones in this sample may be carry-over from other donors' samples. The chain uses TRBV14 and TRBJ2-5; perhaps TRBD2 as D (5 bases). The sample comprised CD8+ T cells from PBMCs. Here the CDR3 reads CASSPRGWWEETQYF. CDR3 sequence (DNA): TGTGCCAGCAGCCCCAGAGGATGGTGGGAGGAGACCCAGTACTTC.